This TCR beta chain was sequenced in a study of blood T cell repertoires in COVID-19. Authors' data handling: Counts of nucleated cells, estimated from reference gene primer amplification, were obtained. The protocol was immunoSEQ multiplex PCR, while the TCRdb copy is restricted to in-frame clones and leaves out a portion. V and J calls and clone size are as listed in that table; D and trimming were resolved from the DNA. The sample yields fewer than 300,000 clones, 65% to 85% seen once. Specimen: peripheral blood. The origin of this receptor is a human donor with COVID-19, enrolled during active disease. The donor label of this sample is uncertain.

DNA for the CDR3: TGTGCCAGCAGCTTGGTACCCGGGGCCTACGAGCAGTACTTC. Amino acids: CASSLVPGAYEQYF. The chain joins TRBV5-6 to TRBJ2-7; maybe TRBD2 (5 bases). V was pared by 0 bases and J by 2 bases, with 9 bases between. This CDR3 region has 14 residues. CDR1 SGHDT and CDR2 YYEEEE come from the germline V gene.